This entry lists 7 T cell receptor beta chains sequenced from one sample in a study of naive and memory T cell subsets. Both TRBC1 and TRBC2 were covered by a beta constant-region primer of two equimolar oligonucleotides. In TCRdb, the UMI-ligation and nested PCR reads were re-called with MiXCR into one record per CDR3 protein. The top ten clones hold approximately 0.13% of a sample with around 160,000 distinct CDR3 sequences, 17% of them seen once. The source material was naive CD4+ T cells from blood. These receptors were obtained from a human donor in good health.

Only a few counts were recorded for this clonotype. The gene calls are TRBV12-3 or TRBV12-4 and TRBJ2-2; TRBD2 is a possible D gene (6 bases). The CDR3 contains 15 residues. Trimming shortened V by 7 bases and J by 5 bases, and 17 bases separated the two germline ends. The CDR3 region has the DNA TGTGCCAGCACCCTAGGAGGGAGCGGAACCGGGGAGCTGTTTTTT. Protein sequence: CASTLGGSGTGELFF.

The chain has TRBV4-2 and TRBJ1-5, with unresolved D. This CDR3 has 18 amino acids. Deletions cut 0 bases from V and 0 bases from J, with 15 bases between. CDR1 is LGHNA, CDR2 YNFKEQ, per germline. CDR3 coding DNA: TGTGCCAGCAGCCAAGATAGGAGCAGCGTATATAGCAATCAGCCCCAGCATTTT. Its translation: CASSQDRSSVYSNQPQHF.

This clonotype was observed a few times. V is TRBV19 and J is TRBJ2-1; 8 bases are shared with TRBD1. Germline V CDR1 and CDR2: LNHDA, SQIVND (reference sequence). Trimming at V came to 8 bases and at J to 8 bases, leaving 5 bases not matched to a gene. The CDR3 loop spans 12 amino acids. The CDR3 region is CASSDRGHEQFF. CDR3 nucleotides: TGTGCCAGTTCTGACAGGGGACATGAGCAGTTCTTC.

This clonotype was detected only a few times. V is TRBV29-1 and J is TRBJ1-5; tentative D call: TRBD1 (6 bases). V was pared by 4 bases and J by 3 bases, with 7 bases between. The CDR3 runs 12 residues. Germline V lookup: CDR1 SQVTM, CDR2 ANQGSEA. CDR3 loop: CSVGGANQPQHF. For the CDR3, the DNA is TGCAGCGTTGGGGGGGCCAATCAGCCCCAGCATTTT.

The chain joins TRBV28 to TRBJ2-7; D is ambiguous. The germline gives CDR1 MDHEN, CDR2 SYDVKM. V gave up 3 bases and J gave up 0 bases, with 15 bases separating them. This CDR3 has 16 amino acids. The CDR3 region is CASSFPRPPNSYEQYF. CDR3 in DNA: TGTGCCAGCAGTTTCCCTAGACCACCCAACTCCTACGAGCAGTACTTC.

The rearrangement joins TRBV7-9 to TRBJ2-1; 10 bases are shared with TRBD2. CDR1 is SEHNR, CDR2 FQNEAQ, per germline (reference sequence). This CDR3 has 14 amino acids. With 3 bases clipped from V and 9 bases from J, the junction kept 5 bases outside the gene matches. For the CDR3, the DNA is TGTGCCAGCAGCTTCCAGCGGGAGGGTGGTGAGCAGTTCTTC. As protein: CASSFQREGGEQFF.

This chain connects TRBV30 to TRBJ2-1; D possibly corresponds to TRBD1 (6 bases). Germline V gives CDR1 GTSNPN, CDR2 SVGIG (reference sequence). Trimming left V 2 bases short and J 12 bases short, with 8 bases between. This CDR3 is 10 amino acids long. CDR3 DNA sequence: TGTGCCTGGAGTCAGGACAGGCAGTTCTTC. Its translation: CAWSQDRQFF.